This T cell receptor (beta chain) was identified during a study of cytotoxic CD8 clonotypes in ibrutinib-treated CLL. Study results and limitations: Clonality increased at ibrutinib response, then returned toward baseline at progression. At the start, clonality exceeded age-matched healthy donors and followed circulating CD8+ T-cell counts.

The germline gives CDR1 SQVTM, CDR2 ANQGSEA. This CDR3 is 14 amino acids long. V was shortened by 4 bases and J by 4 bases, with 16 bases between the two germline ends. On this clone itself: As yet, its antigen is unknown.

Profiling relied on immunoSEQ multiplex PCR, and the TCRdb table lists in-frame clones only, not all of them. The repertoire consists of roughly 52,000 clones, with more than 45% occurring once and the leading ten covering around a third. This receptor was taken from a human donor with chronic lymphocytic leukemia. The starting material was PBMCs, obtained after 12 months of ibrutinib treatment. The chain employs TRBV29-1 and TRBJ1-1, with a possible D match to TRBD1 (6 bases). In DNA form, the CDR3 reads TGCAGCGTTGGGCAGGGGAGGGTGGGCACTGAAGCTTTCTTT. It translates to CSVGQGRVGTEAFF.